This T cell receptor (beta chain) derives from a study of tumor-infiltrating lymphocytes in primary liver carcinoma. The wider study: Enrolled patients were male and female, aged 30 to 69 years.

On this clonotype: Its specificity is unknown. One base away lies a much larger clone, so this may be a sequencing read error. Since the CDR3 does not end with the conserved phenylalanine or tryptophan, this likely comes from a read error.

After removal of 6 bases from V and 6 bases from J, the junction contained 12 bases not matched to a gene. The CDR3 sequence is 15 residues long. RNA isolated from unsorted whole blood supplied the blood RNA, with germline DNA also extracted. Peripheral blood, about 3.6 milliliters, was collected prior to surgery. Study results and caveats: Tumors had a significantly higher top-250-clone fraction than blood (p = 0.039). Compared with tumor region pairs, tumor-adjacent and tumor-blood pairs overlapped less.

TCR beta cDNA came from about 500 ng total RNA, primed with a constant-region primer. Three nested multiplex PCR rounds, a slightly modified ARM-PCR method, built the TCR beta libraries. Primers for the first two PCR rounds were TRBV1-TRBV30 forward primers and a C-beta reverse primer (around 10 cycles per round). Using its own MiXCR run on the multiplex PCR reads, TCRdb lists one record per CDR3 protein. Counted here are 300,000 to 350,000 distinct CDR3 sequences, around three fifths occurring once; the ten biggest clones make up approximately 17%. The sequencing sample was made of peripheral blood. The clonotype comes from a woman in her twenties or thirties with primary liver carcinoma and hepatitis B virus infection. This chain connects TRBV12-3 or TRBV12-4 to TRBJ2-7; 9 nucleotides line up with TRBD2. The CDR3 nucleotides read TGTGCCAGCAGCCCCCGGGGTAGCGGGAGATCCGAGCAGTACTCC. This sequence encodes CASSPRGSGRSEQYS.